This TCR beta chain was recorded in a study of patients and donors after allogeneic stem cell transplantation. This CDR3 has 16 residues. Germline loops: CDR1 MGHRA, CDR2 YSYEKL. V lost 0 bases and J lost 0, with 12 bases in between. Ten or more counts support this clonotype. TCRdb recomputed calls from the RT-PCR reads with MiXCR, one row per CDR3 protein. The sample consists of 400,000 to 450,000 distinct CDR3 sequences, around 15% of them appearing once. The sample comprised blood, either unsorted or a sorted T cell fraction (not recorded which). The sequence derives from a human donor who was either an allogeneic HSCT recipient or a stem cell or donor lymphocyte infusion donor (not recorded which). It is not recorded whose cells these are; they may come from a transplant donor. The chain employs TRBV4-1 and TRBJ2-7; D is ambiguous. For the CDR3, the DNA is TGCGCCAGCAGCCAAGATCTAACGGACCGCTCCTACGAGCAGTACTTC. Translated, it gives CASSQDLTDRSYEQYF.